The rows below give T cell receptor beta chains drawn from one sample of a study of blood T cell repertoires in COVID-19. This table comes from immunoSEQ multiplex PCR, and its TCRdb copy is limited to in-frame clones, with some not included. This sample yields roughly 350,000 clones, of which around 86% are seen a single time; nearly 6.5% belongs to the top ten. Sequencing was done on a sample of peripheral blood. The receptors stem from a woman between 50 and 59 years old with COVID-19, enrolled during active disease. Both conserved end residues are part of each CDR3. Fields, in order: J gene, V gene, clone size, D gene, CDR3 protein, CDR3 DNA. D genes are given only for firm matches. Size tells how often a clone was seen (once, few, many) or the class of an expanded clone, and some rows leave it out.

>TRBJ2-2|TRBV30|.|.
CAWSRSAGELFF
TGTGCCTGGAGTAGAAGCGCCGGGGAGCTGTTTTTT
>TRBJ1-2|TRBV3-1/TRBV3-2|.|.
CASSQVYTNYGYTF
TGTGCCAGCAGCCAAGTTTACACTAACTATGGCTACACCTTC
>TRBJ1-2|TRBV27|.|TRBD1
CASSSAGGYGYTF
TGTGCCAGCAGTTCCGCAGGGGGCTATGGCTACACCTTC
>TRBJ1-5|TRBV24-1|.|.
CATSDPGQPSNQPQHF
TGTGCCACCAGTGACCCAGGACAGCCTAGCAATCAGCCCCAGCATTTT
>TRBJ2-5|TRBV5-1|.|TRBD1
CASSSKDRGREETQYF
TGCGCCAGCAGCTCCAAAGACAGGGGGCGCGAAGAGACCCAGTACTTC
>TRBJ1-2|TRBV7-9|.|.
CASSFDRNYGYTF
TGTGCCAGCAGCTTTGACAGGAACTATGGCTACACCTTC
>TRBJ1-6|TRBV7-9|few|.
CASSLSGDSPLHF
TGTGCCAGCAGCTTATCGGGGGACTCACCCCTCCACTTT
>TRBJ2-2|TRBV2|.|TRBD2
CASSLLAGVGELFF
TGTGCCAGCAGCTTACTAGCGGGAGTCGGGGAGCTGTTTTTT
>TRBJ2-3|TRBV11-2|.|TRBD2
CASSSRTSGRRYSTDTQYF
TGTGCCAGCAGCTCTAGGACTAGCGGGAGACGCTACAGCACAGATACGCAGTATTTT
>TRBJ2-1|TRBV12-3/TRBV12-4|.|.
CASSWDNGYEQFF
TGTGCCAGCAGTTGGGACAACGGCTATGAGCAGTTCTTC
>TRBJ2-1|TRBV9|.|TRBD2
CASSVGVGGYNEQFF
TGTGCCAGCAGCGTAGGGGTGGGAGGGTACAATGAGCAGTTCTTC
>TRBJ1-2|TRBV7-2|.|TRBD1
CASSSLDRGRNGYTF
TGTGCCAGCAGTTCCCTCGACAGGGGGCGAAATGGCTACACCTTC
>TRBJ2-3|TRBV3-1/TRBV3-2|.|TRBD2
CASSQQLAGGGDTQYF
TGTGCCAGCAGCCAACAACTAGCGGGAGGGGGAGATACGCAGTATTTT
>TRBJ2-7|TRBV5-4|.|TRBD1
CASSLGQGAYEQYF
TGTGCCAGCAGCTTGGGGCAGGGGGCGTACGAGCAGTACTTC
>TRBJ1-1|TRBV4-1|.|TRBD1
CASSHNRGQDTEAFF
TGCGCCAGCAGCCATAACAGGGGGCAGGACACTGAAGCTTTCTTT
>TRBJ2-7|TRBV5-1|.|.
CASSLAGGYLYEQYF
TGCGCCAGCAGCTTGGCAGGCGGGTATTTGTACGAGCAGTACTTC
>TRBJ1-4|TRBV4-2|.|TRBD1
CASSPSLGQGNEKLFF
TGTGCCAGCAGCCCGTCACTGGGACAGGGGAATGAAAAACTGTTTTTT
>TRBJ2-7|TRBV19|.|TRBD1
CASSGTGGFTSEQYF
TGTGCCAGTAGTGGTACAGGGGGTTTTACCTCCGAGCAGTACTTC
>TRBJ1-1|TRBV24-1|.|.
CATSAQDTGSGGAFF
TGTGCCACCAGTGCCCAAGATACAGGGTCGGGGGGGGCTTTCTTT
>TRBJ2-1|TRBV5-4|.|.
CASSIPTGYNEQFF
TGTGCCAGCAGCATCCCTACGGGCTACAATGAGCAGTTCTTC
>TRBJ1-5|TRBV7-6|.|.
CASSLVEGFNQPQHF
TGTGCCAGCAGCTTAGTGGAGGGTTTCAATCAGCCCCAGCATTTT
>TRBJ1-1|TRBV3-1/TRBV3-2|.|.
CASSRSDSPLAEAFF
TGTGCCAGCAGCCGGTCGGACAGCCCGCTCGCTGAAGCTTTCTTT
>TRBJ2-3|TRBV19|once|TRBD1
CASSLRTGPDTQYF
TGTGCCAGTAGTCTACGGACAGGGCCAGATACGCAGTATTTT
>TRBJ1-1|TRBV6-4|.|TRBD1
CASSRQGNTEAFF
TGTGCCAGCAGTAGACAGGGAAATACTGAAGCTTTCTTT
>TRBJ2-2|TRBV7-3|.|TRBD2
CASSSGTSGSTGELFF
TGTGCCAGCAGCTCAGGGACTAGCGGGAGCACCGGGGAGCTGTTTTTT
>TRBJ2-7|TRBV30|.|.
CAWGRTSGYEQYF
TGTGCCTGGGGTCGCACATCAGGGTACGAGCAGTACTTC
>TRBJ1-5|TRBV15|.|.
CATSRDRGLSQHF
TGTGCCACCAGCAGAGATAGAGGACTTTCCCAGCATTTT
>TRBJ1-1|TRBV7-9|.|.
CASSLSRGEIAFF
TGTGCCAGCAGCCTCAGTCGGGGGGAAATAGCTTTCTTT
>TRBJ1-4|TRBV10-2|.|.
CASSLPGEKLFF
TGCGCCAGCAGCCTGCCAGGTGAAAAACTGTTTTTT
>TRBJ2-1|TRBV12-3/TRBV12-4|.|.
CASSFSQPDRPLF
TGTGCCAGCAGTTTTTCGCAGCCCGACAGGCCCCTCTTC
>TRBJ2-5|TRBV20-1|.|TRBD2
CSASEVAGVQETQYF
TGCAGTGCTAGTGAGGTAGCGGGAGTCCAAGAGACCCAGTACTTC
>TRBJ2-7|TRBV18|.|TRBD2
CASSRTSGSTGEQYF
TGTGCCAGCTCAAGGACTAGCGGGAGTACGGGTGAGCAGTACTTC
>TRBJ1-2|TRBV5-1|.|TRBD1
CASSRNVLRQGVYGYTF
TGCGCCAGCAGCCGCAATGTTCTCCGACAGGGGGTCTATGGCTACACCTTC
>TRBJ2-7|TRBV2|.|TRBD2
CASTVTSTYEQYF
TGTGCCAGCACTGTGACTAGCACCTACGAGCAGTACTTC
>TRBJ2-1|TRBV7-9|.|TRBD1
CASSLEGQRYNEQFF
TGTGCCAGCAGCTTAGAGGGACAGAGATACAATGAGCAGTTCTTC
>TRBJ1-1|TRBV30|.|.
CAWSARNMNTEAFF
TGTGCCTGGAGTGCCCGAAACATGAACACTGAAGCTTTCTTT
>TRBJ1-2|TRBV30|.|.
CAWSVQIGYTF
TGTGCCTGGAGTGTACAAATTGGCTACACCTTC
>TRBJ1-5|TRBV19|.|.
CASSMGRGYQPQHF
TGTGCCAGTAGTATGGGCAGAGGGTATCAGCCCCAGCATTTT
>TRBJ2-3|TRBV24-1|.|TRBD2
CATSDSIAGGDLDTQYF
TGTGCCACTAGTGACTCCATAGCGGGAGGGGACTTAGATACGCAGTATTTT
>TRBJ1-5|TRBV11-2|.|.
CASSSGQYSNQPQHF
TGTGCCAGCAGCTCGGGACAATATAGCAATCAGCCCCAGCATTTT
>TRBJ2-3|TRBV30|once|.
CAWSKQADTQYF
TGTGCCTGGAGTAAACAGGCCGATACGCAGTATTTT
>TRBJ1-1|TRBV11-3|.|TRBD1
CASSPGGTVNTEAFF
TGTGCCAGCAGCCCGGGGGGGACAGTTAACACTGAAGCTTTCTTT
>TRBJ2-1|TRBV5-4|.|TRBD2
CASSGGSSDEQFF
TGTGCCAGCAGCGGCGGGAGCTCTGATGAGCAGTTCTTC
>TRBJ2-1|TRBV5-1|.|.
CASSSKNGTSPPRSYNEQFF
TGCGCCAGCAGCTCCAAAAATGGGACTTCCCCCCCCCGGTCCTACAATGAGCAGTTCTTC
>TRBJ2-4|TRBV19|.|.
CATPTRAKNIQYF
TGTGCAACCCCGACGAGGGCCAAAAACATTCAGTACTTC
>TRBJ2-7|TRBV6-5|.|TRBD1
CASSPGRRQGKYF
TGTGCCAGCAGTCCCGGAAGGAGACAGGGGAAGTACTTC